These 14 T cell receptor beta chains were all obtained from the same sample, sequenced in a study of monozygotic twins with inflammatory bowel disease. TCRdb re-called the 5' RACE reads, yielding one record per CDR3 amino acid sequence without DNA. This listing includes approximately 100,000 distinct CDR3 sequences. Sequencing input: blood. The source is a human donor with ulcerative colitis or Crohn's disease, or a healthy co-twin of an affected twin (not recorded which).

The rearrangement joins TRBV29-1 to TRBJ2-7. There are 13 residues in the CDR3. Germline CDR1 and CDR2: SQVTM and ANQGSEA. CDR3: CSVRGDTTYEQYF.

The V gene is TRBV29-1, the J gene TRBJ1-6; checking the TCRdb D call of TRBD1 is not possible without DNA. Per germline, CDR1 SQVTM and CDR2 ANQGSEA. This CDR3 contains 12 residues. This CDR3 reads CRTGHYNSPLHF.

The chain is built from TRBV20-1 and TRBJ2-3; TCRdb indicates TRBD2, and absent DNA this call remains unverified. This CDR3 has 14 residues. Germline CDR1 and CDR2: DFQATT and SNEGSKA (reference sequence). The CDR3 reads CSANGLAGSDTQYF.

The chain recombines TRBV7-9 with TRBJ2-1. CDR3 length: 14 residues. Germline CDR1 reads SEHNR; CDR2 reads FQNEAQ (reference sequence). CDR3 sequence: CASKLGLGYNEQFF.

The rearrangement uses TRBV5-6 and TRBJ2-1; TCRdb reports TRBD2, a call that lacks DNA to check it against. This CDR3 contains 21 residues. Germline V gene lookup returns CDR1 SGHDT and CDR2 YYEEEE. The CDR3 here is CASSNIPGLAGGPRTYNEQFF.

This rearrangement joins TRBV20-1 to TRBJ2-1; TCRdb outputs TRBD2, but without DNA this stays unchecked. The germline V gene has CDR1 DFQATT and CDR2 SNEGSKA (reference sequence). The CDR3 has 14 amino acids. The CDR3 region is CSGIAVSSYNEQFF.

V and J are TRBV20-1 and TRBJ2-3; TCRdb lists TRBD2, though no DNA is available to test this call. Per germline, CDR1 DFQATT and CDR2 SNEGSKA (reference sequence). The CDR3 loop spans 18 amino acids. The CDR3 reads CSARDFGGRRGPTDTQYF.

J is TRBJ2-6 and V is TRBV27; absent DNA, TCRdb's TRBD1 call cannot be checked. This CDR3 has 15 residues. The germline V gene has CDR1 MNHEY and CDR2 SMNVEV (reference sequence). The CDR3 is CASSTTGSGANVLTF.

The CDR3 protein is CASSLGGPPYNEQFF. This chain joins TRBV7-2 and TRBJ2-1; the D gene TCRdb calls, TRBD1, cannot be checked with no DNA. Looked up from germline, CDR1 is SGHTA and CDR2 is FQGNSA. The CDR3 extends over 15 amino acids.

The chain is built from TRBV11-2 and TRBJ2-1; TCRdb's D gene call, TRBD2, goes unchecked for lack of DNA. In germline, CDR1 is SGHAT, CDR2 FQNNGV. The CDR3 loop spans 15 amino acids. The CDR3: CASSKSGGSYNEQFF. Combining the CDR3 with reference TRBV11-2 and TRBJ2-1 gives the whole variable domain EAGVAQSPRYKIIEKRQSVAFWCNPISGHATLYWYQQILGQGPKLLIQFQNNGVVDDSQLPKDRFSAERLKGVDSTLKIQPAKLEDSAVYLCASSKSGGSYNEQFFGPGTRLTVL.

The chain has TRBV7-9 and TRBJ2-7; TCRdb designates TRBD1, a call that cannot be tested without DNA. This CDR3 comprises 15 residues. Germline V CDR1 and CDR2: SEHNR, FQNEAQ (reference sequence). This CDR3 is CASSPRWQGGNEQYF.

The chain is built from TRBV4-3 and TRBJ2-1; the D gene TCRdb calls, TRBD2, cannot be checked with no DNA. CDR1 LGHNA and CDR2 YSLEER come from the germline V gene. This CDR3 is 18 amino acids long. CDR3 residues: CASSQDGSGPRGYNEQFF.

The V call is TRBV7-6, the J call TRBJ2-3. Germline CDR1 reads SGHVS; CDR2 reads FNYEAQ. The CDR3 extends over 15 amino acids. The CDR3 is CASSLRRKNTDTQYF. Combining the CDR3 with reference TRBV7-6 and TRBJ2-3 gives the whole variable domain GAGVSQSPRYKVTKRGQDVALRCDPISGHVSLYWYRQALGQGPEFLTYFNYEAQQDKSGLPNDRFSAERPEGSISTLTIQRTEQRDSAMYRCASSLRRKNTDTQYFGPGTRLTVL.

This chain joins TRBV6-2 or TRBV6-3 and TRBJ1-5; without DNA, the TCRdb call of TRBD1 cannot be checked. This CDR3 is 17 amino acids long. Germline V gene lookup returns CDR1 MNHEY and CDR2 SVGEGT. The CDR3 spells CASSTGTPDLSNQPQHF.